The 27 T cell receptor beta chains in this list originate from one sample, sequenced in a study of blood T cells in healthy people across ages. The use of a sample-barcoded 5' primer and a J-beta primer mix characterized a second PCR of about 6 to 11 cycles. A single record per CDR3 protein comes from TCRdb applying MiXCR to the 5' RACE reads. This sample has about 570,000 distinct CDR3 sequences; roughly a quarter occur once, and the top ten carry about 3.3%. These sequences were also reported in another study, on T cells of mothers and their children.

The specimen was blood. These receptors were taken from a boy aged 2-15 years in good health.

J is TRBJ2-2 and V is TRBV9; TRBD1 aligns across 8 bases. Germline trimming cut 0 bases from V and 6 bases from J; bases unmatched to any gene: 10. CDR1 is SGDLS, CDR2 YYNGEE, per germline. There are 17 residues in the CDR3. The CDR3 sequence: CASSVAPDRAGPGELFF. The CDR3 DNA reads as TGTGCCAGCAGCGTAGCCCCGGACAGGGCTGGGCCCGGGGAGCTGTTTTTT.

This clonotype showed up just a few times. The V call is TRBV7-2, the J call TRBJ1-1; possible D gene TRBD1, 6 bases. The germline V and J ends were trimmed by 3 bases and 2 bases, with 13 bases remaining between them. The CDR3 is 15 amino acids. CDR1 is SGHTA and CDR2 is FQGNSA in the germline V gene. CDR3 bases: TGTGCCAGCAGCTTCTGGGACACCTTAAACACTGAAGCTTTCTTT. Its translation is CASSFWDTLNTEAFF.

Only a few counts were recorded for this clonotype. The chain combines TRBV7-9 with TRBJ2-7; tentative D call: TRBD1 (5 bases). Per the germline V gene, CDR1 is SEHNR and CDR2 is FQNEAQ (reference sequence). Trimming cost V 2 bases and J 4 bases, with 12 bases left between them. The CDR3 is 14 amino acids. The CDR3 DNA reads as TGTGCCAGCAGCTTAATTAGGGGATGGTACGAGCAGTACTTC. Its translation is CASSLIRGWYEQYF. Filled out from reference TRBV7-9 and TRBJ2-7, the complete variable domain reads DTGVSQNPRHKITKRGQNVTFRCDPISEHNRLYWYRQTLGQGPEFLTYFQNEAQLEKSRLLSDRFSAERPKGSFSTLEIQRTEQGDSAMYLCASSLIRGWYEQYFGPGTRLTVT.

As regards this clonotype: Because the CDR3 is missing its conserved closing phenylalanine or tryptophan, this is likely a read error. V usage is TRBV20-1 and J usage is TRBJ2-3; the D gene is possibly TRBD1 (5 bases). Germline V gene lookup returns CDR1 DFQATT and CDR2 SNEGSKA (reference sequence). V lost 4 bases to trimming and J lost 0 bases, with 8 bases between them. CDR3 length equals 13 residues. The CDR3 here is CSANKGSTDTQYL. The DNA of the CDR3 is TGCAGTGCTAACAAGGGGAGCACAGATACGCAGTATCTT.

This clonotype was counted only a few times. The chain joins TRBV6-5 to TRBJ1-5; D call uncertain. V was cut by 4 bases and J by 7 bases, with 14 bases left in between. The CDR3 covers 14 residues. CDR1 and CDR2 (germline): MNHEY, SVGAGI. The CDR3 sequence is CASSFSLVGQPQHF. CDR3 nucleotide sequence: TGTGCCAGCAGTTTCTCCTTGGTTGGGCAGCCCCAGCATTTT.

This clonotype was counted a few times. The chain employs TRBV6-2 or TRBV6-3 and TRBJ1-2, with D possibly TRBD1 on 5 matching bases. Germline V CDR1 and CDR2: MNHEY, SVGEGT. Deletions cut 6 bases from V and 10 bases from J, with 12 bases between. The CDR3 has 11 residues. The chain's CDR3 is CASRMGLYYTF. The CDR3, as DNA: TGTGCCAGCAGGATGGGACTCTACTACACCTTC.

This chain uses TRBV29-1 with TRBJ2-5; D is undetermined. The CDR3 has 13 amino acids. Trimming took 0 bases from V and 5 from J, leaving 10 bases between them. Germline CDR1 reads SQVTM; CDR2 reads ANQGSEA. The CDR3, as DNA: TGCAGCGTTGAAGAAAGTCCGGTCGAGACCCAGTACTTC. Protein: CSVEESPVETQYF. Looking up the rest from reference TRBV29-1 and TRBJ2-5 gives the full variable domain: SAVISQKPSRDICQRGTSLTIQCQVDSQVTMMFWYRQQPGQSLTLIATANQGSEATYESGFVIDKFPISRPNLTFSTLTVSNMSPEDSSIYLCSVEESPVETQYFGPGTRLLVL.

This clonotype was found a few times. This chain connects TRBV15 to TRBJ2-5; a possible D gene is TRBD2 (5 bases). Germline V gene data show CDR1 as LNHNV and CDR2 as YYDKDF (reference sequence). The V end lost 0 bases, the J end lost 2 bases, and 10 bases lay between the germline ends. The length of the CDR3 is 15 residues. The CDR3 spells CATSRDMEDQETQYF. The CDR3 DNA is TGTGCCACCAGCAGAGATATGGAGGATCAAGAGACCCAGTACTTC.

This clonotype was found a few times. This rearrangement joins TRBV6-6 to TRBJ2-5; the D call may be TRBD1 or TRBD2 (6 bases each). Germline V lookup: CDR1 MNHNY, CDR2 SVGAGI (reference sequence). Trimming left V 4 bases short and J 0 bases short, with 15 bases between. The CDR3 length is 16 residues. CDR3 DNA: TGTGCCAGCAGTTTCGGTGAAGGGGGGTACCAAGAGACCCAGTACTTC. This sequence encodes CASSFGEGGYQETQYF.

The rearrangement links TRBV5-1 to TRBJ2-3, with D possibly being TRBD1 (6 bases). Trimming left V 0 bases short and J 4 bases short, with 15 bases between. The CDR3 consists of 16 residues. Germline V gene sequence: CDR1 SGHRS, CDR2 YFSETQ. In nucleotides, the CDR3 is TGCGCCAGCAGCTTGGCCCAGTCAGGGGATGCAGATACGCAGTATTTT. This gives the protein CASSLAQSGDADTQYF.

The chain is built from TRBV18 and TRBJ1-2; 9 bases match TRBD1. There are 15 residues in the CDR3. V shed 6 bases, J shed 5 bases, and the junction held 10 bases outside the gene matches. Looked up from germline, CDR1 is KGHSH and CDR2 is LQKENI. CDR3 amino acids: CASSLDRGFPYGYTF. The CDR3 nucleotides are TGTGCCAGCTCGCTCGACAGGGGGTTCCCTTATGGCTACACCTTC. The variable domain in full, with the rest retrieved from reference TRBV18 and TRBJ1-2, is NAGVMQNPRHLVRRRGQEARLRCSPMKGHSHVYWYRQLPEEGLKFMVYLQKENIIDESGMPKERFSAEFPKEGPSILRIQQVVRGDSAAYFCASSLDRGFPYGYTFGSGTRLTVV.

In this sample, this clonotype turned up a few times. The chain is built from TRBV25-1 and TRBJ2-7, with TRBD1 matching 7 bases. The germline gives CDR1 MGHDK, CDR2 SYGVNS. J was trimmed by 5 bases and V by 3 bases; bases with no gene match: 7. This CDR3 is 14 amino acids long. The CDR3 loop reads CASSDLTTGDEQYF. In DNA, the CDR3 is TGTGCCAGCAGTGACCTAACAACAGGGGACGAGCAGTACTTC.

Points on this clonotype: A read error is possible here, since a much larger clone lies one base away. Here the CDR3 reads CASSFKGYEQYF. Here the CDR3 DNA reads TGTGCCAGCAGTTTCAAGGGCTACGAGCAGTACTTC. This chain uses TRBV24-1 with TRBJ2-7; no firm D call. CDR3 length equals 12 residues. Germline values: CDR1 KGHDR, CDR2 SFDVKD.

The J gene is TRBJ1-3, the V gene TRBV20-1; 8 bases are a match to TRBD1. V was clipped by 0 bases and J by 4 bases; unmatched bases: 5. This CDR3 has 15 residues. Looked up from germline, CDR1 is DFQATT and CDR2 is SNEGSKA (reference sequence). The CDR3 nucleotides are TGCAGTGCTAGAGATCCAGGGGGCGCGGGAAACACCATATATTTT. This sequence encodes CSARDPGGAGNTIYF.

This clonotype was seen only a few times. An end of the junction differs from the germline gene, which may be a read error. The DNA for the CDR3 is TGTGCTAGCAGCACCGACAGGGATGGTGAGCAGTTCTTC. Protein: CASSTDRDGEQFF. The chain uses TRBV7-7 and TRBJ2-5, with 7 bases identical to TRBD1. The J call may be wrong; the DNA end is better matched by TRBJ2-1. CDR1 and CDR2 from the germline V gene are SSHAT and FNYEAQ (reference sequence). This CDR3 comprises 13 residues.

This clonotype was seen only once. The chain employs TRBV3-1 and TRBJ2-1, with 7 bases fitting TRBD2. With 1 base clipped from V and 15 bases from J, the junction kept 6 bases outside the gene matches. CDR1 and CDR2 from the germline V gene are LGHDT and YNNKEL (reference sequence). CDR3 length: 12 residues. Here the CDR3 DNA reads TGTGCCAGCAGCCAAGGTACTAGCGAGGGGTTCTTC. Residues: CASSQGTSEGFF.

The chain uses TRBV4-1 and TRBJ1-1; no firm D call. Trimming left V 4 bases short and J 6 bases short, with 15 bases between. CDR3 length: 14 residues. Germline V gene sequence: CDR1 MGHRA, CDR2 YSYEKL. CDR3 in amino acids: CASSLAGPRAEAFF. CDR3 coding DNA: TGCGCCAGCAGCCTCGCGGGCCCTCGGGCTGAAGCTTTCTTT.

The chain carries TRBV27 and TRBJ1-5; D is possibly TRBD1 (6 bases). The CDR3 loop spans 13 amino acids. CDR1 and CDR2 from the germline V gene are MNHEY and SMNVEV (reference sequence). Trimming shortened V by 4 bases and J by 7 bases, and 11 bases separated the two germline ends. The CDR3: CASSWGAGQPQHF. CDR3 bases: TGTGCCAGCAGTTGGGGGGCTGGCCAGCCCCAGCATTTT.

V gene TRBV18 combines with J gene TRBJ2-4, with 9 positions matching TRBD2. With V trimmed by 6 bases and J by 0 bases, 9 bases remained unmatched. The germline gives CDR1 KGHSH, CDR2 LQKENI. The CDR3 runs 17 residues. For the CDR3, the DNA is TGTGCCAGCTCGGAGCTAGCGGGAAACTTAGCCAAAAACATTCAGTACTTC. This encodes CASSELAGNLAKNIQYF. The entire variable domain, with the rest obtained from reference TRBV18 and TRBJ2-4, is as follows: NAGVMQNPRHLVRRRGQEARLRCSPMKGHSHVYWYRQLPEEGLKFMVYLQKENIIDESGMPKERFSAEFPKEGPSILRIQQVVRGDSAAYFCASSELAGNLAKNIQYFGAGTRLSVL.

This clonotype has a handful of counts. The chain carries TRBV11-2 and TRBJ1-1; D remains unclear. Between the trimmed V and J ends, which lost 4 bases and 0 bases, there was a span of 15 bases. Germline lookup yields CDR1 SGHAT and CDR2 FQNNGV. The CDR3 covers 16 residues. The CDR3 bases are TGTGCCAGCAGCTCAATTCGGAAGGAGATGAACACTGAAGCTTTCTTT. This codes for CASSSIRKEMNTEAFF.

This clonotype was detected only a few times. V usage is TRBV29-1 and J usage is TRBJ1-1; 11 bases are a match to TRBD1. Germline lookup yields CDR1 SQVTM and CDR2 ANQGSEA. Trimming took 8 bases from V and 4 from J; bases not matched to a gene: 6. The CDR3 runs to 13 residues. The CDR3 DNA reads TGCAGCACCCGGACAGGGGGCATCACTGAAGCTTTCTTT. Its translation: CSTRTGGITEAFF. Full variable domain (outside the CDR3, taken from reference TRBV29-1 and TRBJ1-1): SAVISQKPSRDICQRGTSLTIQCQVDSQVTMMFWYRQQPGQSLTLIATANQGSEATYESGFVIDKFPISRPNLTFSTLTVSNMSPEDSSIYLCSTRTGGITEAFFGQGTRLTVV.

In the case of this clonotype: One end of the junction varies from germline; a read error may be responsible. The V and J genes are TRBV12-5 and TRBJ1-5; TRBD1 might be the D (6 bases). The length of the CDR3 is 12 residues. In germline, CDR1 is LGHNT, CDR2 FRNRAP. CDR3 in amino acids: CASGLDGTPHHF. As DNA, the CDR3 is TGTGCTAGTGGTTTGGACGGGACACCCCACCATTTT.

The V and J genes are TRBV20-1 and TRBJ2-4, with no clear D. The germline V and J ends were trimmed by 3 bases and 1 base, with 10 bases remaining between them. This CDR3 region has 14 residues. CDR1 and CDR2 from the germline V gene are DFQATT and SNEGSKA (reference sequence). The CDR3 DNA sequence: TGCAGTGCTAGTTTCTCGGACGCCAAAAACATTCAGTACTTC. This encodes CSASFSDAKNIQYF.

This clonotype was seen a handful of times. The chain combines TRBV19 with TRBJ2-1; TRBD1 matches at 10 bases. In germline, CDR1 is LNHDA, CDR2 SQIVND (reference sequence). The CDR3 consists of 17 residues. Trimming cost V 6 bases and J 4 bases; bases outside gene matches: 12. CDR3 amino acids: CASSGRQGASIYNEQFF. The CDR3 DNA is TGTGCCAGTAGCGGCCGACAGGGGGCCTCCATATACAATGAGCAGTTCTTC.

This clonotype was counted between two and nine times. The chain has TRBV18 and TRBJ1-5, with D uncertain. The V gene lost 2 bases and the J gene lost 5 bases, with 10 bases spanning the gap. This CDR3 contains 14 residues. CDR1 is KGHSH, CDR2 LQKENI, per germline. This chain's CDR3 is CASSPTGGDQPQHF. In DNA, the CDR3 is TGTGCCAGCTCACCAACCGGCGGGGATCAGCCCCAGCATTTT.

The chain is built from TRBV7-8 and TRBJ1-4; 7 positions agree with TRBD1. The CDR3 is 16 residues long. Unmatched junction bases numbered 3, after V lost 1 base and J lost 1 base. CDR1 and CDR2 (germline): SGHVS, FQNEAQ. CDR3 amino acids: CASSLGQGGTNEKLFF. In DNA form, the CDR3 reads TGTGCCAGCAGCTTAGGACAGGGTGGAACTAATGAAAAACTGTTTTTT.

The V and J genes are TRBV19 and TRBJ1-5; 9 bases agree with TRBD1. Germline V gene data show CDR1 as LNHDA and CDR2 as SQIVND (reference sequence). Trimming cost V 7 bases and J 0 bases; bases outside gene matches: 7. This CDR3 has 16 residues. CDR3 residues: CASTDRGGFSNQPQHF. The CDR3, as DNA: TGTGCCAGTACCGACAGGGGGGGATTTAGCAATCAGCCCCAGCATTTT.